One and the same sample provided the 31 T cell receptor beta chains below, sequenced in a study of CD8 T cells in Susac syndrome. Random hexamers were used to reverse transcribe the RNA input (about 0.5 to 1 ug). TCRdb used MiXCR to reprocess the immunoSEQ multiplex PCR reads, holding one entry per CDR3 protein. Here the sample spans roughly 89,000 distinct CDR3 sequences, approximately 96% being singletons. Sequenced sample: CD8+ T cells from PBMCs. Every receptor here comes from a human donor with Susac syndrome.

J is TRBJ2-5 and V is TRBV11-2; 8 positions agree with TRBD2. The CDR3 contains 15 residues. J was trimmed by 3 bases and V by 3 bases; bases with no gene match: 6. Per germline, CDR1 SGHAT and CDR2 FQNNGV. CDR3 amino acids: CASSFPTSAKETQYF. In DNA form, the CDR3 reads TGTGCCAGCAGCTTCCCGACTAGCGCAAAAGAGACCCAGTACTTC.

This clonotype was seen only once. This sequence joins TRBV10-3 and TRBJ1-1; possible D gene TRBD1, 5 bases. CDR1 ENHRY and CDR2 SYGVKD come from the germline V gene. This CDR3 contains 15 residues. Trimming removed 3 bases from V and 3 bases from J, with 14 bases in between. DNA of the CDR3: TGTGCCATCAGTGAACGGGGGGGTGAGGACACTGAAGCTTTCTTT. Translation gives CAISERGGEDTEAFF.

The rearrangement uses TRBV6-5 and TRBJ2-7; 7 bases align to TRBD1. The germline gives CDR1 MNHEY, CDR2 SVGAGI. CDR3 length: 15 amino acids. With 1 base clipped from V and 0 bases from J, the junction kept 3 bases outside the gene matches. The CDR3 nucleotides are TGTGCCAGCAGTTACTATCAGGGGGACTCCTACGAGCAGTACTTC. It codes for CASSYYQGDSYEQYF.

This rearrangement joins TRBV6-1 to TRBJ1-5; maybe TRBD1 (5 bases). V was cut by 5 bases and J by 2 bases, with 19 bases left in between. The CDR3 is 17 residues long. Germline CDR1 is MNHNS and CDR2 is SASEGT. CDR3 DNA: TGTGCCAGCAGTCCCTGGGGGGGAGGGGATGGCAATCAGCCCCAGCATTTT. Its protein is CASSPWGGGDGNQPQHF.

This clonotype was picked up one time. The V call is TRBV13, the J call TRBJ2-7, with D perhaps matching TRBD1 (6 bases). CDR3 size: 13 residues. Trimming stripped 5 bases from V and 2 bases from J, with 10 bases between. In germline, CDR1 is PRHDT, CDR2 FYEKMQ (reference sequence). The chain's CDR3 is CASSHGTPYEQYV. The CDR3 nucleotides read TGTGCCAGCAGCCACGGGACACCCTACGAGCAGTACGTC.

The chain employs TRBV4-3 and TRBJ2-5; 7 nucleotides match TRBD2. The junction had 9 bases not matched to a gene; V was cut back by 0 bases and J by 5 bases. The CDR3 is 16 amino acids. Germline CDR1 and CDR2: LGHNA and YSLEER. The CDR3 DNA sequence: TGCGCCAGCAGCCAAGATGCGAGCGGGATAGGGGAGACCCAGTACTTC. The encoded protein is CASSQDASGIGETQYF.

The chain employs TRBV12-3 or TRBV12-4 and TRBJ1-5; weak D call: TRBD1 (5 bases). This CDR3 is built from 14 residues. Trimming stripped 1 base from V and 7 bases from J, with 11 bases between. The DNA of the CDR3 is TGTGCCAGCAGTTTAGGGCAGGGAGTACAGCCCCAGCATTTT. Residues: CASSLGQGVQPQHF.

The rearrangement links TRBV25-1 to TRBJ1-1; weak D call: TRBD1 (5 bases). The CDR3 runs to 17 residues. Trimming shortened V by 3 bases and J by 4 bases, and 21 bases separated the two germline ends. CDR1 is MGHDK and CDR2 is SYGVNS in the germline V gene. This CDR3 is CASSDLDLGQGGTEAFF. Written as DNA, the CDR3 is TGTGCCAGCAGTGACCTCGACTTGGGGCAGGGTGGCACTGAAGCTTTCTTT. Drawing the rest from reference TRBV25-1 and TRBJ1-1, the complete variable domain is EADIYQTPRYLVIGTGKKITLECSQTMGHDKMYWYQQDPGMELHLIHYSYGVNSTEKGDLSSESTVSRIRTEHFPLTLESARPSHTSQYLCASSDLDLGQGGTEAFFGQGTRLTVV.

The J gene is TRBJ1-1, the V gene TRBV27; D unresolved. The CDR3 sequence is 13 residues long. The V end was cut by 3 bases, the J end by 5 bases, with 10 bases between. Germline CDR1 reads MNHEY; CDR2 reads SMNVEV (reference sequence). CDR3: CASSFSRGTEAFF. The CDR3 region has the DNA TGTGCCAGCAGTTTTTCGCGAGGGACTGAAGCTTTCTTT.

The table lists this clonotype with a count of one. The CDR3 DNA sequence: TGTGCCAGCAGCTCACGCCTGAACACTGAAGCTTTCTTT. As protein: CASSSRLNTEAFF. The rearrangement links TRBV9 to TRBJ1-1; D unresolved. The CDR3 spans 13 residues. V was clipped by 4 bases and J by 0 bases, with 7 bases between them. Germline lookup yields CDR1 SGDLS and CDR2 YYNGEE.

The chain carries TRBV28 and TRBJ2-6; D unclear. CDR3 length equals 14 residues. The germline CDR1 and CDR2 sequences are MDHEN and SYDVKM. V lost 5 bases and J 0 bases, leaving 5 bases between the germline ends. The CDR3 DNA reads TGTGCCAGCAGTATTATCTCTGGGGCCAACGTCCTGACTTTC. This codes for CASSIISGANVLTF.

The chain recombines TRBV29-1 with TRBJ1-2; D remains ambiguous. Trimming stripped 4 bases from V and 10 bases from J, with 13 bases between. The CDR3 contains 11 residues. Germline V lookup: CDR1 SQVTM, CDR2 ANQGSEA. The CDR3 coding sequence is TGCAGCGTTGTCACCGATCGTGACTACACCTTC. Translating gives CSVVTDRDYTF.

The chain combines TRBV15 with TRBJ2-1; 12 bases line up with TRBD2. Per the germline V gene, CDR1 is LNHNV and CDR2 is YYDKDF (reference sequence). With 9 bases clipped from V and 6 bases from J, the junction kept 3 bases outside the gene matches. The CDR3 is 13 amino acids. CDR3 DNA sequence: TGTGCCACGAAACTAGCGGGGGGCAATGAGCAGTTCTTC. It encodes CATKLAGGNEQFF. Combining the CDR3 with reference TRBV15 and TRBJ2-1 gives the whole variable domain DAMVIQNPRYQVTQFGKPVTLSCSQTLNHNVMYWYQQKSSQAPKLLFHYYDKDFNNEADTPDNFQSRRPNTSFCFLDIRSPGLGDTAMYLCATKLAGGNEQFFGPGTRLTVL.

The chain recombines TRBV30 with TRBJ2-7, with D possibly TRBD1 on 6 matching bases. Germline V gene sequence: CDR1 GTSNPN, CDR2 SVGIG (reference sequence). CDR3 length equals 12 residues. The V end was cut by 3 bases, the J end by 6 bases, with 12 bases between. Written as DNA, the CDR3 is TGTGCCTGGAGCGAGGGGGTCCTCGAGCAGTACTTC. It encodes CAWSEGVLEQYF.

This clonotype was observed once. V and J are TRBV3-1 and TRBJ2-2; D is uncertain. Trimming took off 1 base at V and 7 bases at J, with 4 bases between the two ends. The germline V gene has CDR1 LGHDT and CDR2 YNNKEL (reference sequence). The CDR3 covers 12 residues. The CDR3 reads CASSQGNGELFF. CDR3 sequence (DNA): TGTGCCAGCAGCCAAGGGAACGGGGAGCTGTTTTTT.

The rearrangement links TRBV21-1 to TRBJ2-3; the table names TRBD1, a call not compared with the DNA. TRBV21-1 is a known pseudogene. This CDR3 has 14 amino acids. In DNA form, the CDR3 reads TGTGCCAGCAGCAAAGACAGGAGCACAGATACGCAGTATTTT. This encodes CASSKDRSTDTQYF.

This clonotype has just one count. The chain recombines TRBV4-3 with TRBJ2-1; the D is unclear. Germline V lookup: CDR1 LGHNA, CDR2 YSLEER. The CDR3 spans 18 residues. Trimming pared 3 bases from V and 0 bases from J, leaving 18 bases between. CDR3 coding DNA: TGCGCCAGCAGCCAGGTATTTTTTGACGGAAGCTCCTACAATGAGCAGTTCTTC. Encoded protein: CASSQVFFDGSSYNEQFF.

V usage is TRBV14 and J usage is TRBJ2-6; a possible D gene is TRBD2 (6 bases). The CDR3 has 19 residues. Looked up from germline, CDR1 is SGHDN and CDR2 is FVKESK. Trimming left V 4 bases short and J 0 bases short, with 19 bases between. Here the CDR3 reads CASSPLMGGGPSGANVLTF. CDR3 bases: TGTGCCAGCAGCCCACTAATGGGGGGTGGACCCTCTGGGGCCAACGTCCTGACTTTC.

In the case of this clonotype: A junction end diverges from the germline sequence, so it may reflect a read error. The gene calls are TRBV6-2 or TRBV6-3 and TRBJ1-5; D is unclear. Germline CDR1 MNHEY, CDR2 SVGEGT. CDR3 length equals 12 residues. For the CDR3, the DNA is TGTGCCAGCAGTTACATTGGATCAGCCCGTGATTTT. Translated: CASSYIGSARDF.

This rearrangement joins TRBV28 to TRBJ2-5; no firm D call. In germline, CDR1 is MDHEN, CDR2 SYDVKM. Trimming took off 4 bases at V and 2 bases at J, with 5 bases between the two ends. This CDR3 region has 12 residues. CDR3 in DNA: TGTGCCAGCAGTTGGTCTCAAGAGACCCAGTACTTC. This encodes CASSWSQETQYF.

The V gene is TRBV29-1, the J gene TRBJ2-1; 10 bases match TRBD1. CDR3 length: 14 residues. Per germline, CDR1 SQVTM and CDR2 ANQGSEA. Losses at the gene ends were 4 bases for V and 10 bases for J; bases not matched to a gene: 10. CDR3 protein: CSVAGGQGPREQFF. The CDR3 DNA follows: TGCAGCGTTGCTGGGGGACAGGGGCCAAGAGAGCAGTTCTTC.

The chain uses TRBV20-1 and TRBJ2-1; 7 bases match TRBD1. Matching the DNA end better, TRBJ2-7 makes the J call doubtful. Germline-derived CDR1 and CDR2 are DFQATT and SNEGSKA (reference sequence). This CDR3 has 15 residues. In DNA form, the CDR3 reads TGCAGTGCTAGAGGGGGACAGATCATTACCTACGAGCAGTACTTC. Amino acids: CSARGGQIITYEQYF.

The chain couples TRBV29-1 to TRBJ1-1; D is perhaps TRBD1 (6 bases). Trimming shortened V by 4 bases and J by 6 bases, and 12 bases separated the two germline ends. Germline CDR1 reads SQVTM; CDR2 reads ANQGSEA. The CDR3 totals 12 residues. The CDR3 nucleotides are TGCAGCGTTGCTCAAGGGGGATCTGAAGCTTTCTTT. Translated: CSVAQGGSEAFF.

The chain has TRBV4-3 and TRBJ2-7; D may be TRBD1 or TRBD2 (5 bases each). Trimming pared 3 bases from V and 2 bases from J, leaving 17 bases between. Germline V gives CDR1 LGHNA, CDR2 YSLEER. The CDR3 has 16 residues. CDR3 loop: CASSHSGPGTPYEQYF. CDR3 bases: TGCGCCAGCAGCCACTCAGGACCAGGGACCCCCTACGAGCAGTACTTC.

The chain links TRBV3-1 to TRBJ1-5; 8 bases map to TRBD1. This CDR3 has 13 amino acids. CDR1 and CDR2 from the germline V gene are LGHDT and YNNKEL (reference sequence). Trimming removed 10 bases from V and 7 bases from J; junction bases left unmatched: 9. CDR3 loop: CATSRTGRQPQHF. DNA for the CDR3: TGTGCCACCTCCAGGACAGGGAGACAGCCCCAGCATTTT.

The chain recombines TRBV7-8 with TRBJ1-2; 9 bases line up with TRBD1. Unmatched junction bases numbered 4, after V lost 1 base and J lost 4 bases. The length of the CDR3 is 15 residues. Per the germline V gene, CDR1 is SGHVS and CDR2 is FQNEAQ. The CDR3 bases are TGTGCCAGCAGCTTAGGGTACAGGGGGCCCTATGGCTACACCTTC. Translating it yields CASSLGYRGPYGYTF.

The chain couples TRBV20-1 to TRBJ2-3; D remains unclear. The CDR3 spans 12 residues. Trimming shortened V by 1 base and J by 6 bases, and 8 bases separated the two germline ends. Germline values: CDR1 DFQATT, CDR2 SNEGSKA (reference sequence). The CDR3 DNA sequence: TGCAGTGCTAGAGGCAACGTGGATACGCAGTATTTT. It specifies CSARGNVDTQYF.

Remarks on this clonotype: The conserved phenylalanine or tryptophan is not found at the CDR3 terminus, so this likely reflects a read error. Written as DNA, the CDR3 is TGTGCCAGCAGCTCCCCCGAAGGGACAGATACGCAGTATTTA. Amino acid sequence: CASSSPEGTDTQYL. The chain links TRBV7-9 to TRBJ2-3; no clear D gene. The CDR3 sequence is 14 residues long. V lost 4 bases and J 3 bases, leaving 11 bases between the germline ends. Germline V gene lookup returns CDR1 SEHNR and CDR2 FQNEAQ (reference sequence).

The chain combines TRBV11-1 with TRBJ2-7, with D unresolved. Germline V gene sequence: CDR1 SGHAT, CDR2 FQDESV (reference sequence). Trimming pared 1 base from V and 3 bases from J, leaving 10 bases between. This CDR3 is built from 14 residues. In DNA, the CDR3 is TGTGCCAGCAGCTTAGGACCCGAGTACTACGAGCAGTACTTC. Translation gives CASSLGPEYYEQYF.

The chain recombines TRBV25-1 with TRBJ1-6; D may be TRBD1 (6 bases). This CDR3 comprises 16 residues. CDR1 MGHDK and CDR2 SYGVNS come from the germline V gene. V lost 6 bases and J 0 bases, leaving 12 bases between the germline ends. CDR3 sequence: CASRGDRSSYNSPLHF. In DNA form, the CDR3 reads TGTGCCAGCAGGGGCGACAGGAGCTCCTATAATTCACCCCTCCACTTT. The variable domain in full, with the rest retrieved from reference TRBV25-1 and TRBJ1-6, is EADIYQTPRYLVIGTGKKITLECSQTMGHDKMYWYQQDPGMELHLIHYSYGVNSTEKGDLSSESTVSRIRTEHFPLTLESARPSHTSQYLCASRGDRSSYNSPLHFGNGTRLTVT.

This rearrangement joins TRBV14 to TRBJ2-1; maybe TRBD2 (6 bases). V lost 6 bases to trimming and J lost 4 bases, with 16 bases between them. From germline, CDR1 is SGHDN and CDR2 FVKESK. The CDR3 spans 15 residues. The CDR3 DNA reads TGTGCCAGCAGTCCTAGGGACTCAATGTACAATGAGCAGTTCTTC. Translation gives CASSPRDSMYNEQFF.